This passage covers 8 T cell receptor beta chains from one sample sequenced in a study of blood T cell repertoires in COVID-19. Profiling relied on immunoSEQ multiplex PCR, and the TCRdb table lists in-frame clones only, not all of them. The table lists roughly 260,000 clones, about 88% of them singletons. Sequencing was carried out using peripheral blood. The source of these receptors is a man in his 60s who had recovered from COVID-19.

The chain employs TRBV7-8 and TRBJ1-1; D is uncertain. Trimming removed 5 bases from V and 0 bases from J, with 16 bases in between. From germline, CDR1 is SGHVS and CDR2 FQNEAQ. CDR3 length equals 16 residues. The CDR3: CASSRNRGAMNTEAFF. The CDR3 nucleotides read TGTGCCAGCAGCCGCAACCGAGGAGCGATGAACACTGAAGCTTTCTTT.

The chain combines TRBV19 with TRBJ2-2; TRBD2 matches at 11 bases. CDR3 length equals 16 residues. Trimming at V came to 5 bases and at J to 4 bases, leaving 6 bases not matched to a gene. Germline V gene sequence: CDR1 LNHDA, CDR2 SQIVND (reference sequence). The DNA for the CDR3 is TGTGCCAGTAGTCTCGTAGCGGGGGGGCGCACCGGGGAGCTGTTTTTT. Encoded protein: CASSLVAGGRTGELFF.

This chain connects TRBV28 to TRBJ1-6; TRBD1 matches at 7 bases. The V gene's germline CDR1 is MDHEN and CDR2 SYDVKM. The junction had 20 bases not matched to a gene; V was cut back by 6 bases and J by 6 bases. This CDR3 spans 19 amino acids. The CDR3 here is CASSPSPGQQSDSNSPLHF. For the CDR3, the DNA is TGTGCCAGCAGCCCTTCCCCGGGACAGCAAAGTGACTCTAATTCACCCCTCCACTTT.

This chain links TRBV11-2 with TRBJ2-7, with D unclear. Trimming removed 0 bases from V and 6 bases from J, with 9 bases in between. Germline V gene sequence: CDR1 SGHAT, CDR2 FQNNGV. The CDR3 has 13 amino acids. The CDR3 coding sequence is TGTGCCAGCAGCTTAGATTTTCTATTCGAGCAGTACTTC. Translated: CASSLDFLFEQYF.

The V and J genes are TRBV3-1 (or the pseudogene TRBV3-2) and TRBJ1-2, with no clear D. The CDR3 covers 19 residues. Germline V CDR1 and CDR2: LGHDT, YNNKEL (reference sequence). V was trimmed by 1 base and J by 8 bases, leaving 29 bases between them. CDR3 in amino acids: CASSQGLGRRVSREDGYTF. The CDR3 region has the DNA TGTGCCAGCAGCCAAGGGTTAGGACGGAGGGTGAGCCGAGAAGACGGCTACACCTTC.

A single count supports this clone. V is TRBV6-5 and J is TRBJ1-5; maybe TRBD1 (5 bases). The germline V and J ends were trimmed by 6 bases and 7 bases, with 16 bases remaining between them. Germline V gene lookup returns CDR1 MNHEY and CDR2 SVGAGI. The CDR3 contains 14 residues. The CDR3 sequence: CASRESGLRQPQHF. DNA for the CDR3: TGTGCCAGCAGAGAGTCAGGGCTACGACAGCCCCAGCATTTT.

V usage is TRBV15 and J usage is TRBJ1-1; possibly TRBD1 for D (5 bases). The CDR3 totals 14 residues. Germline CDR1 and CDR2: LNHNV and YYDKDF (reference sequence). The germline V and J ends were trimmed by 3 bases and 4 bases, with 12 bases remaining between them. Written as DNA, the CDR3 is TGTGCCACCAGCAGGGGGCCCAGGTTCACTGAAGCTTTCTTT. Its protein product is CATSRGPRFTEAFF.

The J gene is TRBJ2-3, the V gene TRBV9; 13 bases agree with TRBD2. The CDR3 extends over 18 amino acids. Germline V gene sequence: CDR1 SGDLS, CDR2 YYNGEE. V was clipped by 3 bases and J by 1 base; unmatched bases: 8. CDR3 nucleotides: TGTGCCAGCAGCGCCCGATTCGGGACTAGCGGGGGCACAGATACGCAGTATTTT. Translated, it gives CASSARFGTSGGTDTQYF.